The clone carrying this TCR beta chain was counted a few times. Trimming at V came to 5 bases and at J to 9 bases, leaving 11 bases not matched to a gene. Germline V CDR1 and CDR2: KGHDR, SFDVKD. The CDR3 is 15 residues long. Amplified TCR beta CDR3 regions came from RNA transcripts. HTBI primers were employed in a first-round RT-PCR of the TCR CDR3. From the multiplex PCR reads, TCRdb called clonotypes with MiXCR, one entry per CDR3 protein. The sample has some 340,000 distinct CDR3 sequences; about 13% are singletons. This record comes from a study of T cells in Graves' hyperthyroidism and ophthalmopathy.

This receptor was obtained from a woman aged 40 to 55 with Graves' ophthalmopathy. The sequenced sample consisted of blood. The chain carries TRBV24-1 and TRBJ2-1; TRBD2 agrees at 8 bases. The CDR3 nucleotides are TGTGCCACCAGTGCAACGGGGGGGCAGGGTGGTGAGCAGTTCTTC. Protein: CATSATGGQGGEQFF.